Following are 7 T cell receptor beta chains from one sample sequenced in a study of radiotherapy plus CTLA-4 blockade in lung cancer. Repertoires were generated with immunoSEQ multiplex PCR, while TCRdb's copy carries only in-frame clones and drops some. The table has approximately 25,000 clones, about 77% seen once. The sequencing here drew on peripheral blood, taken from a patient treated with radiotherapy plus ipilimumab. The receptors stem from a human donor with non-small cell lung cancer that progressed on radiotherapy plus ipilimumab.

The rearrangement links TRBV7-8 to TRBJ1-5; no firm D call. This CDR3 is 15 amino acids long. Germline CDR1 and CDR2: SGHVS and FQNEAQ. V was trimmed by 1 base and J by 4 bases, leaving 11 bases between them. The CDR3 DNA is TGTGCCAGCAGCTTAGAGGAGGGATTGAATCAGCCCCAGCATTTT. This codes for CASSLEEGLNQPQHF.

The rearrangement joins TRBV7-3 to TRBJ2-1, with 14 positions matching TRBD2. There are 15 residues in the CDR3. CDR1 SGHTA and CDR2 FQGTGA come from the germline V gene. V shed 5 bases, J shed 6 bases, and the junction held 3 bases outside the gene matches. The DNA for the CDR3 is TGTGCCAGCAGCAAGGGACTAGCGGGAGTCAATGAGCAGTTCTTC. Protein sequence: CASSKGLAGVNEQFF.

The rearrangement links TRBV7-2 to TRBJ1-5; D remains unclear. Trimming pared 1 base from V and 0 bases from J, leaving 7 bases between. The V gene's germline CDR1 is SGHTA and CDR2 FQGNSA. CDR3 size: 15 residues. The CDR3 coding sequence is TGTGCCAGCAGCTTAGAGGGCTATAGCAATCAGCCCCAGCATTTT. Residues: CASSLEGYSNQPQHF. The variable domain in full, completed from reference TRBV7-2 and TRBJ1-5, reads GAGVSQSPSNKVTEKGKDVELRCDPISGHTALYWYRQSLGQGLEFLIYFQGNSAPDKSGLPSDRFSAERTGGSVSTLTIQRTQQEDSAVYLCASSLEGYSNQPQHFGDGTRLSIL.

V and J are TRBV5-4 and TRBJ2-7, with 9 bases that match TRBD2. V lost 0 bases and J lost 7; bases outside the gene matches: 5. This CDR3 is built from 14 residues. Germline assignment: CDR1 SGHNT and CDR2 YYREEE (reference sequence). CDR3 amino acids: CASSLGLAVGEQYF. Here the CDR3 DNA reads TGTGCCAGCAGCTTGGGACTAGCGGTGGGTGAGCAGTACTTC.

This clone has just a few counts. The chain combines TRBV27 with TRBJ2-7; D is possibly TRBD1 (5 bases). The germline V gene encodes CDR1 MNHEY and CDR2 SMNVEV (reference sequence). Between the trimmed V and J ends, which lost 4 bases and 3 bases, there was a span of 16 bases. CDR3 size: 15 residues. The CDR3 here is CASSSSPDMDYEQYF. The CDR3 nucleotides read TGTGCCAGCAGTTCCTCCCCGGACATGGACTACGAGCAGTACTTC.

V gene TRBV5-1 combines with J gene TRBJ2-3; TRBD1 aligns across 12 bases. Trimming removed 6 bases from V and 4 bases from J; junction bases left unmatched: 9. The CDR3 consists of 16 residues. The germline gives CDR1 SGHRS, CDR2 YFSETQ. CDR3 in DNA: TGCGCCAGCACCCCCCGGGGGACAGGGGGCCCAGATACGCAGTATTTT. Translation: CASTPRGTGGPDTQYF. Based on the CDR3 plus reference TRBV5-1 and TRBJ2-3, the full variable domain is KAGVTQTPRYLIKTRGQQVTLSCSPISGHRSVSWYQQTPGQGLQFLFEYFSETQRNKGNFPGRFSGRQFSNSRSEMNVSTLELGDSALYLCASTPRGTGGPDTQYFGPGTRLTVL.

This rearrangement joins TRBV28 to TRBJ2-2; tentatively, D is TRBD1 (7 bases). V dropped 6 bases and J dropped 3 bases, with 14 bases sitting between them. This CDR3 has 15 amino acids. Germline-derived CDR1 and CDR2 are MDHEN and SYDVKM. The CDR3 is CASRSQGDYTGELFF. Here the CDR3 DNA reads TGTGCCAGCAGGTCTCAGGGGGACTACACCGGGGAGCTGTTTTTT. Looking up the rest from reference TRBV28 and TRBJ2-2 gives the full variable domain: DVKVTQSSRYLVKRTGEKVFLECVQDMDHENMFWYRQDPGLGLRLIYFSYDVKMKEKGDIPEGYSVSREKKERFSLILESASTNQTSMYLCASRSQGDYTGELFFGEGSRLTVL.